This T cell receptor (beta chain) is from a study of OX40 agonist ivuxolimab in advanced cancers. Profiling relied on immunoSEQ multiplex PCR, and the TCRdb table lists in-frame clones only, not all of them. The data hold tens of thousands of clones, with 88% observed a single time. The study's findings and limits: On average, a greater number of expanded clones characterised CD8+ T cells relative to CD4+.

Germline lookup yields CDR1 MRHNA and CDR2 SNTAGT. V dropped 5 bases and J dropped 5 bases, with 12 bases sitting between them. There are 13 residues in the CDR3. Note on this clone: Its antigen is not identified.

The rearrangement joins TRBV6-4 to TRBJ2-5; tentatively, D is TRBD1 (5 bases). The clonotype originates from an adult with an advanced solid tumor such as melanoma, head and neck, liver or kidney cancer. This material consisted of CD4+ or CD8+ T cells sorted from blood, taken in a trial of the OX40 agonist ivuxolimab. DNA for the CDR3: TGTGCCAGCAGTCCGACAGTGTGGGAGACCCAGTACTTC. It specifies CASSPTVWETQYF.